A single sample gave rise to the 21 T cell receptor beta chains below, sequenced in a study of cytomegalovirus exposure and HLA in healthy donors. PCR amplification relied on 60 Vbeta primers (plus 13 Jbeta primers). The method was immunoSEQ multiplex PCR; TCRdb's version includes in-frame clones alone and lacks a portion of them. This sample has 130,000 or so clones, with around three fifths found just once. The sample taken for sequencing was PBMCs. These receptor sequences come from a woman aged 40-49 years in good health and CMV-seronegative.

This clone was detected only a few times. The J gene is TRBJ2-7, the V gene TRBV4-1, with 7 bases that match TRBD1. CDR1 is MGHRA and CDR2 is YSYEKL in the germline V gene. This CDR3 spans 16 amino acids. Germline trimming cut 2 bases from V and 2 bases from J; bases unmatched to any gene: 9. The CDR3 bases are TGCGCCAGCAGCCAAACCTTAGGGGACAGCACCTACGAGCAGTACTTC. Its protein product is CASSQTLGDSTYEQYF.

V gene TRBV7-2 combines with J gene TRBJ1-2; 7 positions match TRBD1. V shed 6 bases, J shed 6 bases, and the junction held 7 bases outside the gene matches. Per germline, CDR1 SGHTA and CDR2 FQGNSA. This CDR3 contains 13 residues. CDR3 loop: CASSRQGADGYTF. The CDR3 DNA sequence: TGTGCCAGCAGTCGACAGGGAGCCGATGGCTACACCTTC.

This chain connects TRBV21-1 to TRBJ2-3; no check of the table's D call, TRBD2, against the DNA was made. TRBV21-1 is termed a pseudogene. The CDR3 sequence is 16 residues long. The DNA for the CDR3 is TGTGCCAGCACCACCGGGCGGGGGATAGGCACAGATACGCAGTATTTT. It codes for CASTTGRGIGTDTQYF.

The CDR3 DNA follows: TGTGCCAGCAGCGTAGGGCCGGGGATGAACACTGAAGCTTTCTTT. Protein product: CASSVGPGMNTEAFF. The chain couples TRBV9 to TRBJ1-1, with D unclear. Germline assignment: CDR1 SGDLS and CDR2 YYNGEE. The CDR3 is made up of 15 amino acids. V lost 0 bases and J lost 0, with 9 bases in between.

The chain employs TRBV2 and TRBJ1-5, with 11 positions matching TRBD1. Unmatched junction bases numbered 9, after V lost 3 bases and J lost 2 bases. The CDR3 extends over 18 amino acids. CDR1 is SNHLY, CDR2 FYNNEI, per germline. The CDR3 reads CASSEGDRGRKGNQPQHF. CDR3 DNA: TGTGCCAGCAGTGAGGGGGACAGGGGGAGAAAAGGCAATCAGCCCCAGCATTTT.

The V gene is TRBV2, the J gene TRBJ1-5; D perhaps matches TRBD1 (6 bases). The CDR3 is 16 residues long. V was trimmed by 5 bases and J by 2 bases, leaving 16 bases between them. Germline V CDR1 and CDR2: SNHLY, FYNNEI. Here the CDR3 reads CASSPSAGAGNQPQHF. The CDR3 nucleotides read TGTGCCAGCAGTCCCTCCGCGGGGGCCGGCAATCAGCCCCAGCATTTT.

The chain links TRBV19 to TRBJ1-2; 8 nucleotides agree with TRBD1. The CDR3 sequence is 15 residues long. V gave up 3 bases and J gave up 3 bases; unmatched junction bases: 6. The germline CDR1 and CDR2 sequences are LNHDA and SQIVND (reference sequence). The CDR3 region is CASSIETGDDYGYTF. CDR3 in DNA: TGTGCCAGTAGTATCGAGACAGGGGACGACTATGGCTACACCTTC. Full variable domain (remainder filled in from reference TRBV19 and TRBJ1-2): DGGITQSPKYLFRKEGQNVTLSCEQNLNHDAMYWYRQDPGQGLRLIYYSQIVNDFQKGDIAEGYSVSREKKESFPLTVTSAQKNPTAFYLCASSIETGDDYGYTFGSGTRLTVV.

The chain joins TRBV27 to TRBJ1-1, with 10 bases identical to TRBD1. This CDR3 comprises 14 residues. CDR1 is MNHEY, CDR2 SMNVEV, per germline (reference sequence). The trim removed 8 bases at V and 0 bases at J, leaving 3 bases unmatched. The CDR3 protein is CASSGTGVNTEAFF. The CDR3 nucleotides read TGTGCCAGCTCCGGGACAGGGGTGAACACTGAAGCTTTCTTT.

With respect to this clone: Germline and junction disagree at one end, which may indicate a read error. The same CDR3 also results from other DNA sequences found in this sample. The rearrangement links TRBV7-9 to TRBJ1-1; 7 positions agree with TRBD1. This CDR3 has 16 amino acids. CDR1 and CDR2 (germline): SEHNR, FQNEAQ (reference sequence). As DNA, the CDR3 is TGTGCCAGCAGTTCGGGACAGCGATTGTGGGACACCGAAGCTTTCTTT. Its protein product is CASSSGQRLWDTEAFF. Looking up the rest from reference TRBV7-9 and TRBJ1-1 gives the full variable domain: DTGVSQNPRHKITKRGQNVTFRCDPISEHNRLYWYRQTLGQGPEFLTYFQNEAQLEKSRLLSDRFSAERPKGSFSTLEIQRTEQGDSAMYLCASSSGQRLWDTEAFFGQGTRLTVV.

This chain connects TRBV6-5 to TRBJ2-7, with no clear D. This CDR3 has 11 amino acids. V dropped 6 bases and J dropped 4 bases, with 7 bases sitting between them. CDR1 MNHEY and CDR2 SVGAGI come from the germline V gene. The CDR3 loop is CASSNVYEQYF. The CDR3 DNA is TGTGCCAGCAGCAATGTTTACGAGCAGTACTTC.

This rearrangement joins TRBV30 to TRBJ1-1; 8 bases match TRBD1. Trimming removed 4 bases from V and 7 bases from J; junction bases left unmatched: 11. The length of the CDR3 is 14 residues. The germline gives CDR1 GTSNPN, CDR2 SVGIG (reference sequence). The CDR3 is CAWTGWDRSFEAFF. The CDR3 region has the DNA TGTGCCTGGACAGGTTGGGACAGGAGCTTTGAAGCTTTCTTT.

The chain joins TRBV29-1 to TRBJ1-2; D gene uncertain. CDR3 size: 10 residues. Germline-derived CDR1 and CDR2 are SQVTM and ANQGSEA. V gave up 4 bases and J gave up 5 bases, with 5 bases separating them. The CDR3 coding sequence is TGCAGCGTTGGGGAGTATGGCTACACCTTC. Its protein product is CSVGEYGYTF.

V gene TRBV6-6 combines with J gene TRBJ1-1; D might be TRBD1 (6 bases). Trimming took 5 bases from V and 7 from J, leaving 14 bases between them. The CDR3 has 13 amino acids. Germline loops: CDR1 MNHNY, CDR2 SVGAGI (reference sequence). In nucleotides, the CDR3 is TGTGCCAGCAGTCTCCAACAGGGCTTTGAAGCTTTCTTT. This encodes CASSLQQGFEAFF.

The rearrangement joins TRBV29-1 to TRBJ1-2, with 8 positions matching TRBD1. J lost 6 bases, V lost 7 bases, and 10 bases had no gene match. The CDR3 runs 13 residues. CDR1 and CDR2 (germline): SQVTM, ANQGSEA. CDR3 coding DNA: TGCAGCGGCAACAGGGGGGACGGGGATGGCTACACCTTC. It yields the protein CSGNRGDGDGYTF.

This clone came up once. The CDR3 is CASSRRPGQTTLGKPEAFF. In DNA form, the CDR3 reads TGTGCCAGCAGCCGGAGACCGGGACAGACGACCCTAGGGAAGCCTGAAGCTTTCTTT. The chain combines TRBV7-8 with TRBJ1-1; 7 positions agree with TRBD1. The germline V gene encodes CDR1 SGHVS and CDR2 FQNEAQ. The V segment lost 5 bases and the J segment 6 bases; nucleotides outside the gene matches: 24. The CDR3 sequence is 19 residues long.

This clone was observed a few times. The chain carries TRBV29-1 and TRBJ2-5; D remains ambiguous. This CDR3 contains 12 residues. V was shortened by 8 bases and J by 5 bases, with 15 bases between the two germline ends. Germline V CDR1 and CDR2: SQVTM, ANQGSEA. The CDR3 reads CSSLKAGETQYF. DNA for the CDR3: TGCAGCTCCCTCAAGGCCGGGGAGACCCAGTACTTC.

The rearrangement uses TRBV7-2 and TRBJ2-3, with 8 bases aligning to TRBD2. CDR3 size: 14 residues. The J segment lost 7 bases and the V segment lost 11 bases, leaving 14 bases of the junction unmatched. Germline V gene data show CDR1 as SGHTA and CDR2 as FQGNSA. CDR3 sequence (DNA): TGTGCCTGGGGAGATTACGGGGGGGCAAATACGCAGTATTTT. This encodes CAWGDYGGANTQYF.

This clone was counted once. The CDR3 coding sequence is TGTGCCAGCAGCCCTGGGACAGGGGGATCTTATCAGCCCCAGCATTTT. Its protein is CASSPGTGGSYQPQHF. The rearrangement links TRBV9 to TRBJ1-5, with TRBD1 identical over 11 bases. Per germline, CDR1 SGDLS and CDR2 YYNGEE. V dropped 4 bases and J dropped 5; count of bases not matched to a gene: 8. The CDR3 loop spans 16 amino acids.

This clone showed up just a few times. The rearrangement uses TRBV7-9 and TRBJ2-2; D might be TRBD1 (5 bases). There are 14 residues in the CDR3. CDR1 is SEHNR, CDR2 FQNEAQ, per germline (reference sequence). The V end lost 5 bases, the J end lost 6 bases, and 13 bases lay between the germline ends. The CDR3 loop reads CASSPRTSAGELFF. Here the CDR3 DNA reads TGTGCCAGCAGCCCCCGGACATCAGCCGGGGAGCTGTTTTTT.

To note about this clone: At one end, the junction sequence differs from germline, possibly due to a read error. The sample holds other DNA sequences that translate to the same CDR3. The rearrangement links TRBV30 to TRBJ1-6; no clear D gene. The CDR3 loop spans 18 amino acids. The germline gives CDR1 GTSNPN, CDR2 SVGIG (reference sequence). The chain's CDR3 is CAWSPGRRLRSDNSPLHF. The CDR3 coding sequence is TGCGCCTGGAGCCCCGGGAGAAGATTGAGGTCAGATAATTCACCCCTCCACTTT. Using reference TRBV30 and TRBJ1-6 for the parts outside the CDR3, the full variable domain is SQTIHQWPATLVQPVGSPLSLECTVEGTSNPNLYWYRQAAGRGLQLLFYSVGIGQISSEVPQNLSASRPQDRQFILSSKKLLLSDSGFYLCAWSPGRRLRSDNSPLHFGNGTRLTVT.

V usage is TRBV5-1 and J usage is TRBJ1-1; 8 nucleotides agree with TRBD1. V was clipped by 9 bases and J by 4 bases; unmatched bases: 8. CDR1 is SGHRS, CDR2 YFSETQ, per germline. The CDR3 has 13 residues. The CDR3, as DNA: TGCGCCACTCGACAGGGGAGGGTCACTGAAGCTTTCTTT. This gives the protein CATRQGRVTEAFF.